One sample yielded the 15 T cell receptor beta chains listed below, sequenced in a study of T cells in Graves' hyperthyroidism and ophthalmopathy. Authors of the study amplified TCR beta CDR3 regions from RNA transcripts. An initial round of RT-PCR targeting the TCR CDR3 relied on the HTBI primer set. Each CDR3 protein gets one entry after TCRdb re-called the multiplex PCR reads with MiXCR. The data contain some 740,000 distinct CDR3 sequences, roughly 15% of them singletons. Sequenced input: blood. The source of these receptors is a woman aged 18-35 years with Graves' hyperthyroidism.

The chain has TRBV27 and TRBJ1-5; weak D call: TRBD1 (6 bases). This CDR3 has 15 residues. The V and J ends lost 2 bases and 4 bases respectively, with 12 bases between them. In germline, CDR1 is MNHEY, CDR2 SMNVEV (reference sequence). The CDR3 region is CASSLTAGVNQPQHF. As DNA, the CDR3 is TGTGCCAGCAGTTTAACGGCAGGGGTAAATCAGCCCCAGCATTTT.

V and J are TRBV9 and TRBJ2-5; D unclear. V was trimmed by 0 bases and J by 2 bases, leaving 5 bases between them. The germline gives CDR1 SGDLS, CDR2 YYNGEE. The CDR3 is made up of 13 amino acids. For the CDR3, the DNA is TGTGCCAGCAGCGTAGCACTACAAGAGACCCAGTACTTC. It translates to CASSVALQETQYF.

This clonotype was detected many times. The chain recombines TRBV20-1 with TRBJ2-1; 10 positions match TRBD2. Germline values: CDR1 DFQATT, CDR2 SNEGSKA (reference sequence). The CDR3 runs 17 residues. The J segment lost 7 bases and the V segment lost 5 bases, leaving 17 bases of the junction unmatched. CDR3 sequence: CSAPTGPPSGRLNEQFF. CDR3 sequence (DNA): TGCAGTGCTCCAACGGGCCCTCCTAGCGGGAGATTAAATGAGCAGTTCTTC.

Many counts were recorded for this clonotype. The chain has TRBV29-1 and TRBJ1-1; TRBD1 agrees at 11 bases. CDR1 and CDR2 from the germline V gene are SQVTM and ANQGSEA. V lost 6 bases, J lost 6 bases, and 6 bases stayed unmatched. The CDR3 has 13 residues. This CDR3 reads CSVGGQGAPEAFF. CDR3 in DNA: TGCAGCGTGGGAGGACAGGGGGCGCCTGAAGCTTTCTTT.

The CDR3 bases are TGTGCCAGCAGTTTAGCGAACAGGGGCCCTAGCACAGATACGCAGTATTTT. Its protein product is CASSLANRGPSTDTQYF. The genes are TRBV12-3 or TRBV12-4 and TRBJ2-3, with 7 nucleotides matching TRBD1. The ends lost 0 bases at V and 0 bases at J; junction bases unmatched: 6. The CDR3 is made up of 17 amino acids.

This sequence joins TRBV6-2 or TRBV6-3 and TRBJ2-3; 9 bases are a match to TRBD2. The V gene end was trimmed by 5 bases and the J gene end by 6 bases; junction bases not matched to a gene: 15. In germline, CDR1 is MNHEY, CDR2 SVGEGT. The CDR3 runs to 17 residues. The CDR3: CASSALVTSGVLDTQYF. The CDR3 nucleotides read TGTGCCAGCAGTGCCCTGGTGACTAGCGGTGTCTTGGATACGCAGTATTTT.

About this clonotype itself: The CDR3 does not end in the conserved phenylalanine or tryptophan, so this is likely a read error. The chain combines TRBV20-1 with TRBJ1-4; D is possibly TRBD1 (6 bases). Between the trimmed V and J ends, which lost 0 bases and 8 bases, there was a span of 16 bases. Germline CDR1 and CDR2: DFQATT and SNEGSKA (reference sequence). The CDR3 is 15 amino acids. CDR3 sequence: CSARDSRGGGEKLFS. The CDR3 coding sequence is TGCAGTGCTAGAGATAGTCGGGGAGGGGGAGAAAAACTGTTTTCT.

The V call is TRBV6-5, the J call TRBJ1-2, with a weak D call TRBD1 (6 bases). Germline V lookup: CDR1 MNHEY, CDR2 SVGAGI. The CDR3 covers 17 residues. The V and J ends lost 2 bases and 5 bases respectively, with 21 bases between them. CDR3 amino acids: CASSYDGQFLLSYGYTF. The DNA for the CDR3 is TGTGCCAGCAGTTACGATGGACAGTTCCTACTATCGTATGGCTACACCTTC.

This clonotype turned up a few times. At one end, the junction sequence differs from germline, possibly due to a read error. The V call is TRBV29-1, the J call TRBJ2-7, with 7 positions matching TRBD1. The length of the CDR3 is 15 residues. Germline CDR1 and CDR2: SQVTM and ANQGSEA. The CDR3 here is CSVAPLTGRSSEQYF. The CDR3, as DNA: TGCAGCGTTGCCCCACTGACAGGGCGGTCCTCCGAGCAGTACTTC.

The chain recombines TRBV28 with TRBJ2-7; 7 bases line up with TRBD2. The DNA end favors TRBJ2-1, so the J call may be wrong. The CDR3 is made up of 15 amino acids. CDR1 and CDR2 (germline): MDHEN, SYDVKM. The DNA of the CDR3 is TGTGCCAGCAGCCATGGGCTAGCGGCCTCCTACGAGCAGTTCTTC. The encoded protein is CASSHGLAASYEQFF.

At least ten counts were recorded for this clonotype. The gene calls are TRBV28 and TRBJ1-3; TRBD1 is a possible D gene (6 bases). V was pared by 6 bases and J by 0 bases, with 18 bases between. In germline, CDR1 is MDHEN, CDR2 SYDVKM. This CDR3 contains 17 residues. The CDR3 DNA is TGTGCCAGCAGGACTGAAGGACAGCTTTCCTCTGGAAACACCATATATTTT. Translation: CASRTEGQLSSGNTIYF.

This clonotype was observed at least ten times. V and J are TRBV6-2 or TRBV6-3 and TRBJ1-1, with D possibly TRBD1 on 5 matching bases. Germline CDR1 reads MNHEY; CDR2 reads SVGEGT. Trimming took off 7 bases at V and 10 bases at J, with 16 bases between the two ends. The CDR3 covers 12 residues. The CDR3 region is CASTRPGQGAFF. The CDR3, as DNA: TGTGCCAGCACCCGGCCGGGCCAGGGAGCTTTCTTT.

The chain links TRBV2 to TRBJ1-2; the D is unclear. The CDR3 covers 14 residues. Trimming cost V 0 bases and J 7 bases, with 12 bases left between them. From germline, CDR1 is SNHLY and CDR2 FYNNEI. In DNA, the CDR3 is TGTGCCAGCAGTGAAGCGCTTCGACGGGGTGGCTACACCTTC. This encodes CASSEALRRGGYTF.

This clonotype was seen ten or more times. Written as DNA, the CDR3 is TGTGCCAGCACCCCCTGGGACTATGGCTACACCTTC. Amino acid sequence: CASTPWDYGYTF. This chain connects TRBV2 to TRBJ1-2; D uncertain. Germline CDR1 SNHLY, CDR2 FYNNEI. V was clipped by 7 bases and J by 3 bases, with 9 bases between them. The CDR3 consists of 12 residues.

This clonotype was recorded many times. The rearrangement links TRBV20-1 to TRBJ2-7; D perhaps matches TRBD1 (6 bases). There are 17 residues in the CDR3. The ends were cut back, 3 bases at V and 0 bases at J, with 21 bases in the middle. Looked up from germline, CDR1 is DFQATT and CDR2 is SNEGSKA (reference sequence). CDR3 in amino acids: CSASGIVLGQSSYEQYF. As DNA, the CDR3 is TGCAGTGCTAGTGGGATCGTGCTAGGACAGAGCTCCTACGAGCAGTACTTC.